This T cell receptor (beta chain) was obtained from a study of human T cells and chemical hapten exposure. The study's findings and limits: There were significantly more large CDR3 similarity clusters among expanded TCRs than among controls. With DPC sensitization, TCRs exceeding 1 in 1000 frequency showed no change.

Noted time point: patch test 1, 2 weeks after DPC sensitization. Regarding treatment: therapeutic diphenylcyclopropenone sensitization with weekly scalp DPC. Trimming left V 1 base short and J 10 bases short, with 23 bases between. The CDR3 sequence is 17 residues long. The germline V gene encodes CDR1 SEHNR and CDR2 FQNEAQ (reference sequence). One entry per CDR3 protein, called by TCRdb with MiXCR from the RACE reads. Here the sample spans approximately 71,000 distinct CDR3 sequences, around 10% being singletons. The table lists this clonotype with many counts. Its antigen is not known. The sample consisted of whole blood, taken in connection with sensitization to the hapten diphenylcyclopropenone (DPC). The TCR originated in a woman aged 40 to 50 with alopecia areata. Some clones in this sample may be carry-over from other donors' samples. The chain uses TRBV7-9 and TRBJ2-1; a weak D match, TRBD2 (5 bases). CDR3 nucleotides: TGTGCCAGCAGCTTAGACCGGGGTCGTGGTCCGATTGGAGAGCAGTTCTTC. It translates to CASSLDRGRGPIGEQFF.